The next 8 T cell receptor beta chains were all read from a single sample in a study of PD-1 blockade in classical Hodgkin lymphoma (dated by TCRdb to the early 2020s). The label giving this sample's time point can be read as: cycle 2 day 1 (C2D1) of nivolumab. All trial patients had relapsed after autologous stem cell transplantation, with cohorts A, B and C differing in prior brentuximab vedotin exposure. Preparation of the library involved the immunoSEQ multiplex PCR assay. The source is immuneACCESS, and TCRdb retained only in-frame sequences with V and J called. Part of the clones is not carried over; for the studies checked, unresolved V genes explain less than half of this, and the remainder is unexplained. The sample table contains around 60,000 clones; only one count was recorded for around nine tenths of them. Under 7% of the sample is held by the ten biggest clonotypes. Sequencing used peripheral blood mononuclear cells (PBMCs), obtained before the second cycle of nivolumab. The receptor set was obtained from a human donor with classical Hodgkin lymphoma.

The chain links TRBV4-1 to TRBJ1-2, with D maybe TRBD1 (6 bases). With 0 bases removed from V and 8 bases from J, the gap between germline ends came to 19 bases. Germline CDR1 MGHRA, CDR2 YSYEKL. The CDR3 is 16 amino acids. The CDR3 DNA reads as TGCGCCAGCAGCCAAGATCGAGGATCAACAGGGCGCGGCTACACCTTC. Amino acids: CASSQDRGSTGRGYTF.

The chain recombines TRBV2 with TRBJ2-2; TRBD1 matches at 7 bases. Germline loops: CDR1 SNHLY, CDR2 FYNNEI. V lost 5 bases and J lost 4; bases outside the gene matches: 13. This CDR3 spans 17 amino acids. The CDR3, as DNA: TGTGCCAGCAGTCGAGGTGGGTACAGGGGCGTCACCGGGGAGCTGTTTTTT. It yields the protein CASSRGGYRGVTGELFF.

The chain recombines TRBV18 with TRBJ1-6; 9 bases are a match to TRBD1. This CDR3 has 17 residues. V shed 1 base and J 7 bases; nucleotides not matched to a gene: 8. The germline V gene has CDR1 KGHSH and CDR2 LQKENI. CDR3 DNA: TGTGCCAGCTCACCACAAGTGTCGGGGACAGGGAATTCACCCCTCCACTTT. Residues: CASSPQVSGTGNSPLHF.

The chain joins TRBV2 to TRBJ2-1; TRBD1 is a possible D gene (5 bases). CDR3 length: 16 amino acids. V was trimmed by 2 bases and J by 5 bases, leaving 16 bases between them. The germline CDR1 and CDR2 sequences are SNHLY and FYNNEI. The CDR3 loop reads CASSEPRFRVHNEQFF. The CDR3 nucleotides read TGTGCCAGCAGTGAACCTCGGTTCAGGGTCCACAATGAGCAGTTCTTC.

The chain combines TRBV14 with TRBJ1-6; D perhaps matches TRBD1 (5 bases). The CDR3 runs to 16 residues. V gave up 1 base and J gave up 8 bases, with 15 bases separating them. CDR1 is SGHDN, CDR2 FVKESK, per germline. CDR3 DNA sequence: TGTGCCAGCAGCCAAGCACGGGGGATTCTGGATTCACCCCTCCACTTT. Translating gives CASSQARGILDSPLHF.

The chain employs TRBV7-9 and TRBJ1-2, with unresolved D. The CDR3 sequence is 12 residues long. The germline gives CDR1 SEHNR, CDR2 FQNEAQ (reference sequence). Between the trimmed V and J ends, which lost 3 bases and 7 bases, there was a span of 9 bases. The CDR3 sequence: CASSFGGLGYTF. CDR3 DNA sequence: TGTGCCAGCAGCTTTGGAGGGCTTGGCTACACCTTC.

The chain employs TRBV6-4 and TRBJ2-1; weak D call: TRBD2 (5 bases). There are 15 residues in the CDR3. V was cut by 3 bases and J by 7 bases, with 16 bases left in between. The germline V gene encodes CDR1 MRHNA and CDR2 SNTAGT. DNA for the CDR3: TGTGCCAGCAGTGAAATGAGTCTGGGAGTAAATGAGCAGTTCTTC. Its protein product is CASSEMSLGVNEQFF.

V and J are TRBV27 and TRBJ2-7; 9 bases are shared with TRBD1. Germline loops: CDR1 MNHEY, CDR2 SMNVEV (reference sequence). There are 13 residues in the CDR3. Losses at the gene ends were 3 bases for V and 3 bases for J; bases not matched to a gene: 0. In DNA, the CDR3 is TGTGCCAGCAGTTTGACAGGGGGCTACGAGCAGTACTTC. As protein: CASSLTGGYEQYF.